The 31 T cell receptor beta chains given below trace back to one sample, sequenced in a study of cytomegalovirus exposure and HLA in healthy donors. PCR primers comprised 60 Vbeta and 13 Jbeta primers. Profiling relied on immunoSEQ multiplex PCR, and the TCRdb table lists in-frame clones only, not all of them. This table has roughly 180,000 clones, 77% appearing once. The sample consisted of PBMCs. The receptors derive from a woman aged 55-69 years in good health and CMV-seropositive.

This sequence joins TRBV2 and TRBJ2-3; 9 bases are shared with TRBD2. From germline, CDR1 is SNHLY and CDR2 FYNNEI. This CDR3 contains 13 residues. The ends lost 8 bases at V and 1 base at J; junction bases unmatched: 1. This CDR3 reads CASSSGGTDTQYF. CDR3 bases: TGTGCCAGCTCTAGCGGGGGCACAGATACGCAGTATTTT.

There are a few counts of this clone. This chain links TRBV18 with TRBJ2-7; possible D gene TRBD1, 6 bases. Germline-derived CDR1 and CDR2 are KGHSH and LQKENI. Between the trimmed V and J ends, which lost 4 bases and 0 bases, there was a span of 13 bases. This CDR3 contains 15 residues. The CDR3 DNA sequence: TGTGCCAGCTCACAAGACAGGCAGAGCTCCTACGAGCAGTACTTC. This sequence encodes CASSQDRQSSYEQYF.

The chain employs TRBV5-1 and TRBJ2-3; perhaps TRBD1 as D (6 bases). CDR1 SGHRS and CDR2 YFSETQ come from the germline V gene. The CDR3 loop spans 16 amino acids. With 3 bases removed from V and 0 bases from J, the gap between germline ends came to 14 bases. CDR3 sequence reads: CASSSGTLPSTDTQYF. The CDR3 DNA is TGCGCCAGCAGCTCAGGGACATTACCTAGCACAGATACGCAGTATTTT.

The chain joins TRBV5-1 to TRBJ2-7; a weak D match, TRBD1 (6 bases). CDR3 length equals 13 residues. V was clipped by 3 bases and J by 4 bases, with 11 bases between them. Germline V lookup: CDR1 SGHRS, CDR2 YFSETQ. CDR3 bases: TGCGCCAGCAGCTCAATCCAGGGGTACGAGCAGTACTTC. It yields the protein CASSSIQGYEQYF.

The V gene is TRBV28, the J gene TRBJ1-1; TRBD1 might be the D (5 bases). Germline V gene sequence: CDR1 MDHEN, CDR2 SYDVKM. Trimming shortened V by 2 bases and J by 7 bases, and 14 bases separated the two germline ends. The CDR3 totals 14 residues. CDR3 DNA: TGTGCCAGCAGTTTACCCACAGGCCAGGGTGAAGCTTTCTTT. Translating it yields CASSLPTGQGEAFF.

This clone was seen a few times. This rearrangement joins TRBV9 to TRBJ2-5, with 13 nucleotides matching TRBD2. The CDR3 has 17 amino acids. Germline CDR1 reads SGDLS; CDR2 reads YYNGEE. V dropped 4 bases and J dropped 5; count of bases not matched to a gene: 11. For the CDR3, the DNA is TGTGCCAGCAGCCCCACCTTGGGACTAGCGGGGTTGGAGACCCAGTACTTC. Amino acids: CASSPTLGLAGLETQYF.

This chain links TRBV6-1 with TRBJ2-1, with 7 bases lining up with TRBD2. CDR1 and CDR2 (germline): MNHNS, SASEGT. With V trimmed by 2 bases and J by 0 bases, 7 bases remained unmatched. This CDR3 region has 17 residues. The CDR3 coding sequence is TGTGCCAGCAGTGAAAAGGCCGGGAGGAGCTCCTACAATGAGCAGTTCTTC. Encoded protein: CASSEKAGRSSYNEQFF.

The CDR3 DNA follows: TGTGCCAGCAGCTTAGTAACAGGGGGAAACACCATATATTTT. This codes for CASSLVTGGNTIYF. V and J are TRBV7-8 and TRBJ1-3; tentative D call: TRBD1 (6 bases). V dropped 1 base and J dropped 4 bases, with 8 bases sitting between them. CDR3 length: 14 amino acids. In germline, CDR1 is SGHVS, CDR2 FQNEAQ.

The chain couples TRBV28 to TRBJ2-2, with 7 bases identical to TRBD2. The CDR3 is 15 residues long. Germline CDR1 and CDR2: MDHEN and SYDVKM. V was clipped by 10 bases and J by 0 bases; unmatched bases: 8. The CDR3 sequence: CATSIAGSNTGELFF. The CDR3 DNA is TGTGCCACCTCCATAGCGGGTTCGAACACCGGGGAGCTGTTTTTT.

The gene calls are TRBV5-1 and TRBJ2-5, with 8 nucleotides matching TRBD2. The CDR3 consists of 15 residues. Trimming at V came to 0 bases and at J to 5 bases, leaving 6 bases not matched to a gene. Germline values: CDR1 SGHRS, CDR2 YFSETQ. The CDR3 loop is CASSLEGLVVETQYF. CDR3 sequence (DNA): TGCGCCAGCAGCTTGGAGGGACTAGTTGTGGAGACCCAGTACTTC.

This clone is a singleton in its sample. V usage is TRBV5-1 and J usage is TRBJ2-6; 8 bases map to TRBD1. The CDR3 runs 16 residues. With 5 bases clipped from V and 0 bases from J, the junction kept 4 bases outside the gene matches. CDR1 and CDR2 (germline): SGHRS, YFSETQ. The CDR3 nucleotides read TGCGCCAGCAGACAGGGGGTCGTCTCTGGGGCCAACGTCCTGACTTTC. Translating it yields CASRQGVVSGANVLTF.

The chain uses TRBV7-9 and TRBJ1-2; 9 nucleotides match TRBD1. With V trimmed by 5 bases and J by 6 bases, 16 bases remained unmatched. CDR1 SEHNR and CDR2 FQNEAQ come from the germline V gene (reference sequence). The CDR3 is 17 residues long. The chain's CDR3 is CASSRARTGDQRNGYTF. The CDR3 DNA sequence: TGTGCCAGCAGCCGAGCACGGACAGGGGATCAGAGAAATGGCTACACCTTC.

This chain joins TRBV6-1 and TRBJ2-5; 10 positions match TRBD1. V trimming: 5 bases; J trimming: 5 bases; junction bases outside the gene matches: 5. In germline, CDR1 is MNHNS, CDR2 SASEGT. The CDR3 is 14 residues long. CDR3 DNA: TGTGCCAGCAGTATCGACAGGGGGCAGGAGACCCAGTACTTC. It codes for CASSIDRGQETQYF.

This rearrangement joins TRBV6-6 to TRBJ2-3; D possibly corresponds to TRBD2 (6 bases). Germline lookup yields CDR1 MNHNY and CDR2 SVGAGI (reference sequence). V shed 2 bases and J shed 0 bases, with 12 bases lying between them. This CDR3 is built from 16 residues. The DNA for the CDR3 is TGTGCCAGCAGTTACCCACCGGGACTGAGCACAGATACGCAGTATTTT. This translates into CASSYPPGLSTDTQYF.

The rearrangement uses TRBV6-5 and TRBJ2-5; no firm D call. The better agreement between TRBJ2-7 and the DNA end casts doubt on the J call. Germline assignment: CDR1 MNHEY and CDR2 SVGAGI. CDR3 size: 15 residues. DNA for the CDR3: TGTGCCAGCACCTTAAATCCGTCTCGGTCCTACGAGCAGTACTTC. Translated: CASTLNPSRSYEQYF.

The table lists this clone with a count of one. CDR3 protein: CATSKFPSDSHAIYGYTF. Here the CDR3 DNA reads TGTGCCACCTCCAAGTTCCCTTCCGACAGCCACGCGATCTATGGCTACACCTTC. This chain links TRBV21-1 with TRBJ1-2; TRBD1 was called by the table and not checked on the DNA. TRBV21-1 is a documented pseudogene. This CDR3 has 18 residues.

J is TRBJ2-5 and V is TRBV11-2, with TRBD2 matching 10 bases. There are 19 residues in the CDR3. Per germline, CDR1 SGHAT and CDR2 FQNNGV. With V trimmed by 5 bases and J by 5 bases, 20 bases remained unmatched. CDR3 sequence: CASSPDRGASGSVGETQYF. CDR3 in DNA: TGTGCCAGCAGCCCAGACCGGGGGGCTAGCGGGAGTGTCGGGGAGACCCAGTACTTC.

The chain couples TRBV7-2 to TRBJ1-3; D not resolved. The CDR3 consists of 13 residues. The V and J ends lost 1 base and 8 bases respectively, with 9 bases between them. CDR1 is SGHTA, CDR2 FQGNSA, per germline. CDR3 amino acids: CASSLGSGYTIYF. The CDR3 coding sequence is TGTGCCAGCAGCTTAGGATCAGGTTACACCATATATTTT.

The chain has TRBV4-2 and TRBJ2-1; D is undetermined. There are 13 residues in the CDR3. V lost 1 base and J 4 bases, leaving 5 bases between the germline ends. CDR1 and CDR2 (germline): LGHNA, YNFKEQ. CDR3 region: CASSQAEYNEQFF. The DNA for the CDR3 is TGTGCCAGCAGCCAAGCCGAGTACAATGAGCAGTTCTTC.

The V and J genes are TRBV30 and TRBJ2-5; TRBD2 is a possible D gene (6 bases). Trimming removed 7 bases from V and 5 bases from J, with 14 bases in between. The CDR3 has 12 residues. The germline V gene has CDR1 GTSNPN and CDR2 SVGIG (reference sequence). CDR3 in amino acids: CASDERAETQYF. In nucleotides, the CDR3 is TGTGCCTCAGATGAGCGGGCTGAGACCCAGTACTTC.

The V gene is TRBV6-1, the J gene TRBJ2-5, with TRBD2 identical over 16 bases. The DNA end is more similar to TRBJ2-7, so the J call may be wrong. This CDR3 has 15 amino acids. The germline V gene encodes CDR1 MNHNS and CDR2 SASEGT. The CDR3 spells CASTGTSGGAYEQYF. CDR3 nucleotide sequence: TGTGCCAGCACCGGGACTAGCGGGGGGGCCTACGAGCAGTACTTC.

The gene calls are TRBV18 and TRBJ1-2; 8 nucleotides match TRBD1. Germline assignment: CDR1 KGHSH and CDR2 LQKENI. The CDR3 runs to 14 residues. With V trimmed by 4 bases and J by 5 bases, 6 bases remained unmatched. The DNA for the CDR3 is TGTGCCAGCTCACATCCGACAGGGGTTTATGGCTACACCTTC. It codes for CASSHPTGVYGYTF.

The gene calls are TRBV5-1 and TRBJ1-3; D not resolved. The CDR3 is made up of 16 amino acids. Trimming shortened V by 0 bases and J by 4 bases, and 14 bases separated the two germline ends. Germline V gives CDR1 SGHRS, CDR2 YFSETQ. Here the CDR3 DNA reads TGCGCCAGCAGCTTGGGACAAGAGCTAACGGGAAACACCATATATTTT. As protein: CASSLGQELTGNTIYF.

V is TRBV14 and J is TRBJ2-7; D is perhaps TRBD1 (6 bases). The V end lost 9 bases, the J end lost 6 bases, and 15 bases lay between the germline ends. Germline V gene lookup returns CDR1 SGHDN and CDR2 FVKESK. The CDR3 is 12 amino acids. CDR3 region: CASGQIFTEQYF. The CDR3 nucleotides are TGTGCCAGTGGACAGATATTTACCGAGCAGTACTTC.

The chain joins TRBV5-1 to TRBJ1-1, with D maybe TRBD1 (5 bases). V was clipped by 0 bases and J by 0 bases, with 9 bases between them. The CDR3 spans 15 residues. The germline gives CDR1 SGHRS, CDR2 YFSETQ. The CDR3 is CASSLAGNMNTEAFF. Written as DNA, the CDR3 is TGCGCCAGCAGCTTGGCAGGGAACATGAACACTGAAGCTTTCTTT.

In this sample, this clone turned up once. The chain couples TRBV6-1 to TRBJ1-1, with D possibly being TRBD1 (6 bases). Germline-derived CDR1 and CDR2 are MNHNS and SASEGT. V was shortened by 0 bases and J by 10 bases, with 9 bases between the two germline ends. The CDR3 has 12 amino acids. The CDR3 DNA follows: TGTGCCAGCAGTGAAGCGCAAGGGGGAGCTTTCTTT. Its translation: CASSEAQGGAFF.

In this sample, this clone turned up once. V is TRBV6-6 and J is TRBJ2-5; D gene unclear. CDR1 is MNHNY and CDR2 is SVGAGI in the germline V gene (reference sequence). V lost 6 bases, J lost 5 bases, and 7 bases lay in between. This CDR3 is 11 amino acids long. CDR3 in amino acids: CASSRSETQYF. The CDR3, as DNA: TGTGCCAGCAGCCGGTCGGAGACCCAGTACTTC.

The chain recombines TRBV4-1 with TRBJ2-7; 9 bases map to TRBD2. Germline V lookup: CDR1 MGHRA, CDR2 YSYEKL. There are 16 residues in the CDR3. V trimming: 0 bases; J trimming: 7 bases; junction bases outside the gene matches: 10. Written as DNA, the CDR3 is TGCGCCAGCAGCCAAGAGAAGGGCGGGGGGGCAGGGGAGCAGTACTTC. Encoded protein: CASSQEKGGGAGEQYF.

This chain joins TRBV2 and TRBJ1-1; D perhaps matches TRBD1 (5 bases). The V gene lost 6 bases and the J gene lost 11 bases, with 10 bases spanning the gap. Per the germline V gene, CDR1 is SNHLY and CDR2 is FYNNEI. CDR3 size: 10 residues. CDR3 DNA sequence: TGTGCCAGCAGGCGGGGACCGGCTTTCTTT. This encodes CASRRGPAFF.

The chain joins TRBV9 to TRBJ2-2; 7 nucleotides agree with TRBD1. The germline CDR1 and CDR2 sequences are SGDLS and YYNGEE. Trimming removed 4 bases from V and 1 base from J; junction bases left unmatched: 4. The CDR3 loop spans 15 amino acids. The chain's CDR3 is CASSPRQGNTGELFF. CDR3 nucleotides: TGTGCCAGCAGCCCCCGACAGGGGAACACCGGGGAGCTGTTTTTT.

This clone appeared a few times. The chain's CDR3 is CSARTSETQYF. CDR3 sequence (DNA): TGCAGTGCAAGGACATCGGAGACCCAGTACTTC. The rearrangement uses TRBV20-1 and TRBJ2-5; TRBD1 is a possible D gene (5 bases). The germline CDR1 and CDR2 sequences are DFQATT and SNEGSKA (reference sequence). The V and J ends lost 6 bases and 5 bases respectively, with 10 bases between them. The CDR3 is 11 residues long.